This T cell receptor (beta chain) is from a study of shared clonotypes between healthy human individuals. Method: immunoSEQ multiplex PCR; TCRdb's copy keeps in-frame clones and lacks some. The sample contains 2 million to 2.5 million clones, roughly 90% of which appear only once. Sequenced input: naive CD4+ T cells from PBMCs. Subset reported: CD45RA+ positively selected. The sequence derives from a man between 18 and 35 years old in good health. Some clones in this sample may be carry-over from other donors' samples.

CDR3 residues: CASSVDRATYNEQFF. CDR3 nucleotide sequence: TGTGCCAGTAGTGTCGACAGAGCCACTTACAATGAGCAGTTCTTC. The V gene is TRBV19, the J gene TRBJ2-1; a possible D gene is TRBD1 (5 bases). Germline V CDR1 and CDR2: LNHDA, SQIVND (reference sequence). V was clipped by 5 bases and J by 4 bases, with 15 bases between them. CDR3 length: 15 amino acids.